This is a list of T cell receptor beta chains from one sample in a study of shared T cell receptors in the human thymus. The repertoire was sequenced with immunoSEQ multiplex PCR; TCRdb's copy has only in-frame clones and lacks some. The sample has around 67,000 clones, 90% to 95% seen once; the top ten hold less than 0.04%. Sequencing was done on a sample of thymocytes. Receptors originate from a human donor. CDR3s include the opening cysteine and the closing phenylalanine or tryptophan. A D gene is named only where the DNA matches it firmly. Clone size is given for some rows only: seen once, a few or many times, or a class if the clone is expanded.

D: NA
size: NA
V: TRBV11-2
J: TRBJ1-6
CDR3: CASSLAGQEHSPLHF
DNA: TGTGCCAGCAGCTTAGCAGGACAAGAGCATTCACCCCTCCACTTT

D: NA
size: NA
V: TRBV4-1
J: TRBJ1-3
CDR3: CASSQGREPRTSGNTIYF
DNA: TGCGCCAGCAGCCAAGGCCGGGAACCTCGAACCTCTGGAAACACCATATATTTT

D: TRBD1
size: NA
V: TRBV4-3
J: TRBJ1-1
CDR3: CASSQEGTGTGALEAFF
DNA: TGCGCCAGCAGCCAAGAGGGAACCGGGACAGGGGCCTTAGAAGCTTTCTTT

D: NA
size: few
V: TRBV19
J: TRBJ2-7
CDR3: CASSIGKGRAPYEQYF
DNA: TGTGCCAGTAGTATAGGCAAGGGACGGGCCCCCTACGAGCAGTACTTC

D: NA
size: NA
V: TRBV4-3
J: TRBJ2-6
CDR3: CASSPILYSVLTF
DNA: TGCGCCAGCAGCCCAATACTGTACTCCGTCCTGACTTTC

D: TRBD2
size: NA
V: TRBV4-2
J: TRBJ2-5
CDR3: CASSTGGPGDRETQYF
DNA: TGTGCCAGCAGCACGGGGGGGCCTGGTGATCGAGAGACCCAGTACTTC

D: TRBD2
size: NA
V: TRBV5-1
J: TRBJ2-5
CDR3: CASSLGDYEIQDQETQYF
DNA: TGCGCCAGCAGCTTGGGGGACTATGAAATTCAGGACCAAGAGACCCAGTACTTC

D: NA
size: NA
V: TRBV4-1
J: TRBJ2-1
CDR3: CASSHSLPHFSNEQFF
DNA: TGCGCCAGCAGCCACTCCCTGCCCCATTTCTCTAATGAGCAGTTCTTC

D: TRBD1
size: NA
V: TRBV2
J: TRBJ1-4
CDR3: CASSEAQWDRGPTAGKLFF
DNA: TGTGCCAGCAGTGAAGCGCAATGGGACAGGGGGCCTACAGCCGGAAAACTGTTTTTT

D: TRBD1
size: NA
V: TRBV18
J: TRBJ2-6
CDR3: CASSPTGGRGANVLTF
DNA: TGTGCCAGCTCACCTACAGGGGGTCGTGGGGCCAACGTCCTGACTTTC

D: TRBD1
size: NA
V: TRBV19
J: TRBJ1-2
CDR3: CASSMVDRGLYGYTF
DNA: TGTGCCAGTAGTATGGTGGACAGGGGACTCTATGGCTACACCTTC

D: NA
size: NA
V: TRBV18
J: TRBJ2-7
CDR3: CASSHGILGDPYEQYF
DNA: TGTGCCAGCTCCCACGGTATACTCGGGGATCCCTACGAGCAGTACTTC

D: NA
size: NA
V: TRBV11-2
J: TRBJ1-2
CDR3: CASSQDPPTAYGYTF
DNA: TGTGCCAGCAGCCAGGATCCACCCACTGCCTATGGCTACACCTTC

D: TRBD1
size: once
V: TRBV11-2
J: TRBJ2-1
CDR3: CASSLDGRQGCSYNEQFF
DNA: TGTGCCAGCAGCTTAGATGGTAGACAGGGGTGTTCCTACAATGAGCAGTTCTTC

D: NA
size: NA
V: TRBV5-6
J: TRBJ2-7
CDR3: CASSHGHISYEQYF
DNA: TGTGCCAGCAGCCATGGACATATCTCCTACGAGCAGTACTTC

D: TRBD1
size: once
V: TRBV5-1
J: TRBJ2-1
CDR3: CASSRPPGTGGCNEQFF
DNA: TGCGCCAGCAGCCGCCCCCCCGGGACAGGGGGATGCAATGAGCAGTTCTTC

D: NA
size: NA
V: TRBV29-1
J: TRBJ2-7
CDR3: CSVEFRVSNEQYF
DNA: TGCAGCGTTGAGTTCAGGGTTTCCAACGAGCAGTACTTC

D: TRBD1
size: NA
V: TRBV4-3
J: TRBJ1-2
CDR3: CASSHTDRANYGYTF
DNA: TGCGCCAGCAGCCACACGGACAGGGCTAACTATGGCTACACCTTC

D: NA
size: once
V: TRBV7-2
J: TRBJ1-1
CDR3: CASSLVGGPPDTEAFF
DNA: TGTGCCAGCAGCTTAGTCGGGGGCCCTCCGGACACTGAAGCTTTCTTT

D: NA
size: once
V: TRBV29-1
J: TRBJ1-2
CDR3: CSVPRRGGPLSYGYTF
DNA: TGCAGCGTCCCCCGGAGGGGCGGCCCTCTCTCATATGGCTACACCTTC

D: NA
size: NA
V: TRBV19
J: TRBJ2-5
CDR3: CASSVETVSETQYF
DNA: TGTGCCAGTAGTGTAGAGACAGTTTCGGAGACCCAGTACTTC

D: NA
size: NA
V: TRBV5-6
J: TRBJ1-1
CDR3: CASSLSGVWRINTEAFF
DNA: TGTGCCAGCAGCTTGTCAGGGGTTTGGAGGATTAACACTGAAGCTTTCTTT

D: NA
size: NA
V: TRBV19
J: TRBJ2-7
CDR3: CASSKYPGEFRHEQYF
DNA: TGTGCCAGTAGTAAATACCCCGGGGAGTTCAGGCACGAGCAGTACTTC

D: NA
size: NA
V: TRBV4-3
J: TRBJ2-2
CDR3: CASSQNGGTVITGELFF
DNA: TGCGCCAGCAGCCAGAATGGGGGGACAGTGATCACCGGGGAGCTGTTTTTT

D: TRBD2
size: NA
V: TRBV19
J: TRBJ2-1
CDR3: CASTGGGVENEQFF
DNA: TGTGCCAGTACTGGCGGGGGGGTGGAAAATGAGCAGTTCTTC

D: TRBD1
size: NA
V: TRBV6-5
J: TRBJ2-7
CDR3: CASRRGDRGSYEQYF
DNA: TGTGCCAGCAGAAGGGGGGACAGGGGGTCCTACGAGCAGTACTTC

D: NA
size: NA
V: TRBV7-2
J: TRBJ2-3
CDR3: CASSLRQQGATHTDTQYF
DNA: TGTGCCAGCAGCTTACGGCAGCAGGGAGCCACACACACAGATACGCAGTATTTT

D: NA
size: NA
V: TRBV27
J: TRBJ1-2
CDR3: CASRLTEYHGYTF
DNA: TGTGCCAGCAGACTCACAGAGTACCATGGCTACACCTTC

D: NA
size: NA
V: TRBV4-3
J: TRBJ2-1
CDR3: CASSQEASLGRYYNEQFF
DNA: TGCGCCAGCAGCCAAGAGGCTAGTCTTGGTCGGTATTACAATGAGCAGTTCTTC

D: NA
size: NA
V: TRBV28
J: TRBJ2-7
CDR3: CASRGRDGRPYEQYF
DNA: TGTGCCAGCAGGGGGCGGGACGGGCGTCCCTACGAGCAGTACTTC

D: NA
size: NA
V: TRBV5-6
J: TRBJ2-1
CDR3: CASSLSGGYPPLGYGQFF
DNA: TGTGCCAGCAGCTTGTCGGGCGGGTACCCACCTTTGGGATACGGGCAGTTCTTC

D: NA
size: once
V: TRBV5-6
J: TRBJ1-5
CDR3: CASSPTGSNQPQHF
DNA: TGTGCCAGCAGCCCGACAGGATCCAATCAGCCCCAGCATTTT

D: TRBD1
size: NA
V: TRBV7-3
J: TRBJ1-6
CDR3: CASSSGHRDRALSSYNSPLHF
DNA: TGTGCCAGCAGCTCCGGCCACCGGGACAGGGCCCTAAGCTCCTATAATTCACCCCTCCACTTT

D: NA
size: NA
V: TRBV11-2
J: TRBJ2-7
CDR3: CASSSHRWGNYEQYF
DNA: TGTGCCAGCAGCTCCCACCGTTGGGGTAACTACGAGCAGTACTTC

D: NA
size: NA
V: TRBV18
J: TRBJ1-3
CDR3: CASSPPARGEGNTIYF
DNA: TGTGCCAGCTCACCACCGGCCCGGGGAGAGGGAAACACCATATATTTT

D: TRBD1
size: NA
V: TRBV28
J: TRBJ2-4
CDR3: CASSLCGQGSIDKYF
DNA: TGTGCCAGCAGTTTATGCGGACAGGGTTCTATCGACAAGTACTTC

D: TRBD2
size: NA
V: TRBV27
J: TRBJ2-5
CDR3: CASSDTFFSGGKETQYF
DNA: TGTGCCAGCAGTGACACCTTCTTTAGCGGGGGGAAAGAGACCCAGTACTTC

D: TRBD1
size: NA
V: TRBV30
J: TRBJ1-5
CDR3: CAWSHRDRAIQPQHF
DNA: TGTGCCTGGAGTCACCGGGACAGGGCAATCCAGCCCCAGCATTTT

D: NA
size: NA
V: TRBV19
J: TRBJ1-3
CDR3: CASSPSLISGNTIYF
DNA: TGTGCCAGTAGTCCGTCCCTCATCTCTGGAAACACCATATATTTT

D: NA
size: NA
V: TRBV27
J: TRBJ1-6
CDR3: CASSAPGPLYYSPLHF
DNA: TGTGCCAGCAGTGCTCCGGGACCCCTTTACTATTCACCCCTCCACTTT

D: NA
size: NA
V: TRBV7-2
J: TRBJ2-7
CDR3: CASSLARRVPHEQYF
DNA: TGTGCCAGCAGCTTAGCGCGCAGGGTTCCCCACGAGCAGTACTTC

D: NA
size: NA
V: TRBV6-1
J: TRBJ1-3
CDR3: CASSDRDNKNTIYF
DNA: TGTGCCAGCAGTGATCGGGACAACAAAAACACCATATATTTT

D: NA
size: NA
V: TRBV9
J: TRBJ2-4
CDR3: CASSVLGLRDIQYF
DNA: TGTGCCAGCAGCGTACTGGGGTTACGCGACATTCAGTACTTC

D: NA
size: once
V: TRBV4-2
J: TRBJ2-2
CDR3: CASSQVRTPWETGELFF
DNA: TGTGCCAGCAGCCAAGTAAGAACCCCCTGGGAGACCGGGGAGCTGTTTTTT

D: TRBD1
size: NA
V: TRBV14
J: TRBJ1-3
CDR3: CASSQTGGNGNTIYF
DNA: TGTGCCAGCAGCCAAACAGGGGGCAATGGAAACACCATATATTTT

D: TRBD1
size: NA
V: TRBV18
J: TRBJ2-7
CDR3: CASSPASDRGVGEQYF
DNA: TGTGCCAGCTCACCGGCTTCGGACAGGGGGGTCGGCGAGCAGTACTTC

D: NA
size: NA
V: TRBV4-3
J: TRBJ2-7
CDR3: CASSQDQGGSYEQYF
DNA: TGCGCCAGCAGCCAAGATCAGGGGGGTTCCTACGAGCAGTACTTC

D: NA
size: NA
V: TRBV11-3
J: TRBJ2-1
CDR3: CASSLFIGGSYNEQFF
DNA: TGTGCCAGCAGCTTATTTATAGGAGGCTCCTACAATGAGCAGTTCTTC

D: NA
size: NA
V: TRBV15
J: TRBJ1-2
CDR3: CATSREGGAFYNYGYTF
DNA: TGTGCCACCAGCAGAGAGGGGGGCGCATTTTATAACTATGGCTACACCTTC